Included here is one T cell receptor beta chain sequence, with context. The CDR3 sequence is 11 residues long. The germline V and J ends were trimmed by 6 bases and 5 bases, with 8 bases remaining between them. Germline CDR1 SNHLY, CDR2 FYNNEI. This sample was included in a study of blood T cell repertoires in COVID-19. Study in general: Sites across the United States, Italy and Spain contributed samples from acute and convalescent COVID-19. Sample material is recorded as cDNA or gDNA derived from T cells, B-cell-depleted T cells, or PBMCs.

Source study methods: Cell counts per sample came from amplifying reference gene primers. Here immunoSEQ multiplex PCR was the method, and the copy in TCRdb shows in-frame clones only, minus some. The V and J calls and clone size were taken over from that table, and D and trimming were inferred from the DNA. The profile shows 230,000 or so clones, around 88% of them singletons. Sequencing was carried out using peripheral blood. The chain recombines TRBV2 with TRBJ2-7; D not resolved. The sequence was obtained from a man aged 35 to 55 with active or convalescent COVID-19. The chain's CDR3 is CASSPYDEQYF. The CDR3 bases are TGTGCCAGCAGCCCGTATGACGAGCAGTACTTC.